This T cell receptor beta chain comes out of a study of OX40 agonist ivuxolimab in advanced cancers. About the research overall: Cohort: approximately 83% men, mean age about 60, aged about 23 to 79. Three individuals attained partial responses, comprising one hepatocellular carcinoma case and two cutaneous melanoma cases.

Some clones are missing from TCRdb's copy, which holds only in-frame ones; the method was immunoSEQ multiplex PCR. The sample shows tens of thousands of clones, roughly nine tenths of them seen only once. Cycle 7 day 1, cycle 4 day 1, and baseline were the timepoints at which blood was sampled. This receptor was obtained from an adult with an advanced solid tumor such as melanoma, head and neck, liver or kidney cancer. The sample was CD4+ or CD8+ T cells sorted from blood, taken in a trial of the OX40 agonist ivuxolimab.

CDR3 in DNA: TGTGCCAGCAGCTTAGTCCCGGGACTATCATACGAGCAGTACTTC. It encodes CASSLVPGLSYEQYF. The chain uses TRBV7-2 and TRBJ2-7; TRBD2 matches 7 bases. V was pared by 1 base and J by 4 bases, with 7 bases of the junction left unmatched. Germline values: CDR1 SGHTA, CDR2 FQGNSA. CDR3 length equals 15 residues.